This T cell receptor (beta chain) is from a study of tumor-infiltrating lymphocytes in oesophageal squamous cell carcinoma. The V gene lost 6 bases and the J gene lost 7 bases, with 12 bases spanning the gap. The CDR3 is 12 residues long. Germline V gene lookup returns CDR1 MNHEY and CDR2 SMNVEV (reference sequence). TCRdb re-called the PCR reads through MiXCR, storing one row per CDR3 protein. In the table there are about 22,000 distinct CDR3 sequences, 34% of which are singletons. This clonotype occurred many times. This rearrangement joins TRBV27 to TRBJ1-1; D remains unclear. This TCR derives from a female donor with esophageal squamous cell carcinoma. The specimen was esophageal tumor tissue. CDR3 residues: CASSHLGGEAFF. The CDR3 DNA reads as TGTGCCAGCAGCCATTTAGGCGGTGAAGCTTTCTTT.